Listed below are T cell receptor beta chains from one sample, sequenced in a study of CD8 T cells in ankylosing spondylitis. TCRdb re-called the 5' RACE reads through MiXCR, storing one row per CDR3 protein. This table has about 36,000 distinct CDR3 sequences, 6% appearing once. The sequenced sample was blood, either unsorted or a sorted T cell fraction (not recorded which). These receptors originate from a male donor with ankylosing spondylitis or in good health (not recorded which). The CDR3 runs from the conserved cysteine through the conserved F or W. The order of the fields is clone size, V gene, CDR3 length, D gene, J gene, CDR3 DNA, CDR3 protein. A D gene is named only where the DNA matches it firmly. Expanded clones are given a class, and other clones once, few, many or no size at all.

>many|TRBV5-1|14|TRBD1|TRBJ2-7
TGCGCCAGCAGCCCAAGACAGGGGGGCTACGAGCAGTACTTC
CASSPRQGGYEQYF
>many|TRBV4-2|14|.|TRBJ2-1
TGTGCCAGTTTCGGGGAGGGGGCTACGAATGAGCAGTTCTTC
CASFGEGATNEQFF
>many|TRBV9|14|.|TRBJ1-2
TGTGCCAGCAGCGTAGTTGGCGGGATCTATGGCTACACCTTC
CASSVVGGIYGYTF
>many|TRBV24-1|15|TRBD1|TRBJ1-1
TGTGCCACCAGTGCCGGGACAGGGTTGACCACTGAAGCTTTCTTT
CATSAGTGLTTEAFF
>many|TRBV19|12|.|TRBJ2-7
TGTGCCAGTAGTCCCGGGAGTCGCGAGCAGTACTTC
CASSPGSREQYF
>many|TRBV5-1|18|TRBD2|TRBJ2-1
TGCGCCAGCAGCATGAAGACTAGCGGGAGGGCCATAAACAATGAGCAGTTCTTC
CASSMKTSGRAINNEQFF
>many|TRBV20-1|15|.|TRBJ1-1
TGCAGTGCTAGACTACAGGGCCTGGGGGTCACTGAAGCTTTCTTT
CSARLQGLGVTEAFF
>many|TRBV6-4|15|TRBD2|TRBJ2-1
TGTGCCAGCCGGGGTAGCGGGAGACAGAGCAATGAGCAGTTCTTC
CASRGSGRQSNEQFF
>many|TRBV2|11|.|TRBJ1-1
TGTGCCAGCAGTGAAGCGCAAATCGTTTTCTTT
CASSEAQIVFF
>many|TRBV7-2|18|TRBD1|TRBJ2-6
TGTGCCAGTACACCCTGGACAGGGGGAGGGGTTGGGGCCAACGTCCTGACTTTC
CASTPWTGGGVGANVLTF
>many|TRBV3-1|16|.|TRBJ2-3
TGTGCCAGCAGCCAAGAGGATAGAGGGCCGAGGGATACGCAGTATTTT
CASSQEDRGPRDTQYF
>many|TRBV20-1|11|.|TRBJ2-2
TGCAGTGCTGCTAGAGGGGGGGAGCTGTTTTTT
CSAARGGELFF
>many|TRBV20-1|13|.|TRBJ2-2
TGCAGTGCTAGTAGGCTGAACACCGGGGAGCTGTTTTTT
CSASRLNTGELFF
>medium-sized|TRBV29-1|14|.|TRBJ1-1
TGCAGCGTGGGGCCGTATGACAGACGGCTGGGGGCTTTCTTT
CSVGPYDRRLGAFF
>many|TRBV7-3|14|TRBD2|TRBJ2-1
TGTGCCAGCAGCTTAGTCGGGAGGGGTGATGAGCAGTTCTTC
CASSLVGRGDEQFF
>many|TRBV5-1|16|.|TRBJ2-7
TGCGCCAGCAGACGAGAGGGCACCCCCGGAGGCTACGAGCAGTACTTC
CASRREGTPGGYEQYF
>many|TRBV5-1|14|.|TRBJ2-5
TGCGCCAGCAGTCCCAGACTGACCCAAGAGACCCAGTACTTC
CASSPRLTQETQYF
>many|TRBV29-1|13|TRBD1|TRBJ1-4
TGCAGCGCCGGGGGGACAGACTATGAAAAACTGTTTTTT
CSAGGTDYEKLFF
>many|TRBV2|11|.|TRBJ2-5
TGTGCCAGCACCATCAGAGAGACCCAGTACTTC
CASTIRETQYF
>many|TRBV10-3|13|.|TRBJ2-7
TGTGCCATCAGTGAGAACAGCCAATACGAGCAGTACTTC
CAISENSQYEQYF
>many|TRBV12-3/TRBV12-4|13|.|TRBJ1-2
TGTGCCAGCAGGAGAGGGAAGGCGATCGGCTACACCTTC
CASRRGKAIGYTF
>many|TRBV20-1|16|.|TRBJ1-2
TGCAGTGCTAGCCTTAACCGGCCAGGTCGGAACTATGGCTACACCTTC
CSASLNRPGRNYGYTF
>many|TRBV25-1|14|.|TRBJ1-2
TGTGCCAGCAGTGAAACAGGGATTGGGAATGGCTACACCTTC
CASSETGIGNGYTF
>many|TRBV7-3|13|.|TRBJ2-5
TGTGCCAGCAGCTTCGCAGCCCATGAGACCCAGTACTTC
CASSFAAHETQYF
>many|TRBV7-3|14|.|TRBJ2-1
TGTGCCAGCAGCTTAATCAGCTCCTACAATGAGCAGTTCTTC
CASSLISSYNEQFF
>.|TRBV9|12|.|TRBJ2-1
TGTGCCAGCAGCCGGACAGACAATGAGCAGTTCTTC
CASSRTDNEQFF